These 19 T cell receptor beta chains originate from one sample sequenced in a study of STAT5B mutations in CD4+ large granular lymphocyte leukemia. The table came from immunoSEQ multiplex PCR; TCRdb's copy has only in-frame clones and leaves some out. The sample yields some 38,000 clones, roughly 85% seen once. Sequences were obtained from CD4+ T cells from blood buffy coats. These TCRs come from a human donor in good health.

The rearrangement links TRBV5-5 to TRBJ1-1; D uncertain. The CDR3 consists of 13 residues. V gave up 3 bases and J gave up 0 bases, with 6 bases separating them. The germline CDR1 and CDR2 sequences are SGHKS and YYEKEE (reference sequence). The CDR3 spells CASSSKMNTEAFF. For the CDR3, the DNA is TGTGCCAGCAGCTCGAAGATGAACACTGAAGCTTTCTTT.

V and J are TRBV6-6 and TRBJ1-5; 7 positions agree with TRBD1. The junction had 7 bases not matched to a gene; V was cut back by 6 bases and J by 5 bases. The germline V gene has CDR1 MNHNY and CDR2 SVGAGI (reference sequence). This CDR3 region has 14 residues. The CDR3 is CASRPRDSYQPQHF. For the CDR3, the DNA is TGTGCCAGCAGACCCCGGGACAGCTATCAGCCCCAGCATTTT.

This rearrangement joins TRBV9 to TRBJ2-2; 9 nucleotides match TRBD2. V gave up 4 bases and J gave up 6 bases; unmatched junction bases: 7. Germline assignment: CDR1 SGDLS and CDR2 YYNGEE. CDR3 length: 15 residues. CDR3 region: CASSSTSGLPGELFF. The CDR3 DNA reads as TGTGCCAGCAGCTCGACTAGCGGTCTTCCCGGGGAGCTGTTTTTT. Drawing the rest from reference TRBV9 and TRBJ2-2, the complete variable domain is DSGVTQTPKHLITATGQRVTLRCSPRSGDLSVYWYQQSLDQGLQFLIQYYNGEERAKGNILERFSAQQFPDLHSELNLSSLELGDSALYFCASSSTSGLPGELFFGEGSRLTVL.

The rearrangement uses TRBV28 and TRBJ1-2; D might be TRBD1 (6 bases). Between the trimmed V and J ends, which lost 2 bases and 8 bases, there was a span of 15 bases. Germline values: CDR1 MDHEN, CDR2 SYDVKM. The CDR3 runs 14 residues. Here the CDR3 DNA reads TGTGCCAGCAGTTTAGGAGGGGGTTCGGGGGGCTACACCTTC. Protein: CASSLGGGSGGYTF.

The chain has TRBV2 and TRBJ2-5, with TRBD2 matching 9 bases. The CDR3 extends over 16 amino acids. CDR1 and CDR2 (germline): SNHLY, FYNNEI. Unmatched junction bases numbered 6, after V lost 2 bases and J lost 2 bases. The CDR3 loop is CASSELGGLAQETQYF. In DNA, the CDR3 is TGTGCCAGCAGTGAATTGGGGGGACTAGCTCAAGAGACCCAGTACTTC.

V usage is TRBV7-9 and J usage is TRBJ2-1; TRBD2 agrees at 7 bases. The CDR3 sequence is 17 residues long. In germline, CDR1 is SEHNR, CDR2 FQNEAQ (reference sequence). J was trimmed by 4 bases and V by 5 bases; bases with no gene match: 14. This CDR3 is CASSRRRSSGPYNEQFF. In nucleotides, the CDR3 is TGTGCCAGCAGCCGCCGGCGTTCTAGCGGACCTTACAATGAGCAGTTCTTC.

The chain couples TRBV29-1 to TRBJ1-1; D is possibly TRBD1 (5 bases). Germline CDR1 and CDR2: SQVTM and ANQGSEA. This CDR3 is 12 amino acids long. Trimming shortened V by 4 bases and J by 0 bases, and 6 bases separated the two germline ends. The CDR3: CSVAGLNTEAFF. The CDR3 DNA sequence: TGCAGCGTTGCGGGGCTGAACACTGAAGCTTTCTTT.

This clone was found a few times. J is TRBJ1-1 and V is TRBV7-2; D might be TRBD1 (6 bases). CDR3 length equals 13 residues. Germline CDR1 SGHTA, CDR2 FQGNSA. The V end lost 5 bases, the J end lost 1 base, and 8 bases lay between the germline ends. The CDR3 bases are TGTGCCAGCAGCGGACAGACGAACACTGAAGCTTTCTTT. The encoded protein is CASSGQTNTEAFF. The full variable domain, in which reference TRBV7-2 and TRBJ1-1 provide the parts outside the CDR3, is GAGVSQSPSNKVTEKGKDVELRCDPISGHTALYWYRQSLGQGLEFLIYFQGNSAPDKSGLPSDRFSAERTGGSVSTLTIQRTQQEDSAVYLCASSGQTNTEAFFGQGTRLTVV.

The J gene is TRBJ2-7, the V gene TRBV7-2; D unclear. This CDR3 is built from 15 residues. Trimming removed 5 bases from V and 1 base from J, with 15 bases in between. The germline V gene has CDR1 SGHTA and CDR2 FQGNSA. As DNA, the CDR3 is TGTGCCAGCAGCCCCACCCGCAGGATATCCTACGAGCAGTACTTC. Translation: CASSPTRRISYEQYF. Drawing the rest from reference TRBV7-2 and TRBJ2-7, the complete variable domain is GAGVSQSPSNKVTEKGKDVELRCDPISGHTALYWYRQSLGQGLEFLIYFQGNSAPDKSGLPSDRFSAERTGGSVSTLTIQRTQQEDSAVYLCASSPTRRISYEQYFGPGTRLTVT.

This rearrangement joins TRBV10-1 to TRBJ2-3; either TRBD1 or TRBD2 may supply D (5 bases each). Between the trimmed V and J ends, which lost 6 bases and 0 bases, there was a span of 19 bases. The CDR3 is 17 residues long. Germline V gene sequence: CDR1 WNHNN, CDR2 SYGVQD (reference sequence). The CDR3 reads CASRGNRGPQSTDTQYF. The CDR3 DNA follows: TGCGCCAGCAGAGGGAACCGGGGACCGCAGAGCACAGATACGCAGTATTTT.

This chain joins TRBV6-5 and TRBJ1-2, with a possible D match to TRBD1 (5 bases). The CDR3 contains 15 residues. Germline V lookup: CDR1 MNHEY, CDR2 SVGAGI. V was clipped by 2 bases and J by 0 bases, with 10 bases between them. This CDR3 reads CASSYGTEANYGYTF. CDR3 DNA: TGTGCCAGCAGTTACGGGACGGAAGCTAACTATGGCTACACCTTC.

V and J are TRBV19 and TRBJ2-7; the D gene is possibly TRBD1 (5 bases). The CDR3 contains 15 residues. Germline V gene sequence: CDR1 LNHDA, CDR2 SQIVND (reference sequence). V lost 1 base and J 0 bases, leaving 10 bases between the germline ends. The CDR3 region has the DNA TGTGCCAGTAGTATAGCACAGGCCCACTCCTACGAGCAGTACTTC. Translated: CASSIAQAHSYEQYF.

This rearrangement joins TRBV6-5 to TRBJ1-4; D call uncertain. The germline V gene encodes CDR1 MNHEY and CDR2 SVGAGI. V lost 3 bases and J 5 bases, leaving 13 bases between the germline ends. The CDR3 contains 15 residues. The chain's CDR3 is CASSYERGSNEKLFF. As DNA, the CDR3 is TGTGCCAGCAGTTATGAGCGGGGATCAAATGAAAAACTGTTTTTT.

The J gene is TRBJ2-1, the V gene TRBV20-1; D may be TRBD1 or TRBD2 (5 bases each). The CDR3 runs to 11 residues. The germline V gene has CDR1 DFQATT and CDR2 SNEGSKA (reference sequence). The V end was cut by 2 bases, the J end by 10 bases, with 9 bases between. CDR3 sequence reads: CSARWDPEQFF. For the CDR3, the DNA is TGCAGTGCTAGATGGGACCCAGAGCAGTTCTTC.

The V gene is TRBV6-5, the J gene TRBJ1-1, with unresolved D. CDR3 size: 14 residues. Between the trimmed V and J ends, which lost 2 bases and 6 bases, there was a span of 13 bases. CDR1 and CDR2 (germline): MNHEY, SVGAGI. This chain's CDR3 is CASSYRSSSPEAFF. DNA of the CDR3: TGTGCCAGCAGTTACAGGTCATCTAGTCCTGAAGCTTTCTTT.

The rearrangement uses TRBV30 and TRBJ1-4; 8 bases are shared with TRBD1. The length of the CDR3 is 14 residues. Germline assignment: CDR1 GTSNPN and CDR2 SVGIG (reference sequence). V was clipped by 2 bases and J by 8 bases; unmatched bases: 7. CDR3 sequence reads: CAWSSTGVAEKLFF. The CDR3 nucleotides are TGTGCCTGGAGTTCGACAGGGGTGGCGGAAAAACTGTTTTTT.

The chain is built from TRBV10-3 and TRBJ1-5, with 7 bases that match TRBD1. CDR1 ENHRY and CDR2 SYGVKD come from the germline V gene. The CDR3 length is 15 residues. V was pared by 5 bases and J by 9 bases, with 13 bases of the junction left unmatched. The CDR3 sequence is CAISSSDRQHGPQHF. The CDR3 region has the DNA TGTGCCATCAGTTCCTCGGACAGGCAGCATGGGCCCCAGCATTTT.

V is TRBV6-6 and J is TRBJ2-4; tentative D call: TRBD2 (6 bases). V lost 2 bases and J lost 1, with 9 bases in between. CDR1 is MNHNY, CDR2 SVGAGI, per germline (reference sequence). The CDR3 has 15 residues. The CDR3: CASSYGGLAKNIQYF. The CDR3 DNA follows: TGTGCCAGCAGTTACGGGGGGTTGGCCAAAAACATTCAGTACTTC.

As regards this clone: Other DNA sequences in the sample encode the same CDR3. The CDR3 sequence: CASSGASSYEQYF. Here the CDR3 DNA reads TGCGCCAGCAGCGGGGCTAGCTCCTACGAGCAGTACTTC. The chain uses TRBV5-1 and TRBJ2-7; D possibly corresponds to TRBD1 (5 bases). This CDR3 spans 13 amino acids. V dropped 4 bases and J dropped 0 bases, with 8 bases sitting between them. Germline V CDR1 and CDR2: SGHRS, YFSETQ. The full variable domain, with the rest looked up from reference TRBV5-1 and TRBJ2-7, is KAGVTQTPRYLIKTRGQQVTLSCSPISGHRSVSWYQQTPGQGLQFLFEYFSETQRNKGNFPGRFSGRQFSNSRSEMNVSTLELGDSALYLCASSGASSYEQYFGPGTRLTVT.